This TCR beta chain is from a study of vaccination and CD4 T cells after COVID-19. The Oncomine TCR Beta short-read assay generated sequence data from the DNA of cultured CD4+ T cells. TCRdb re-analysed the PCR reads in MiXCR, keeping a single row per CDR3 protein. The sample lists roughly 15,000 distinct CDR3 sequences; about 31% were seen once. V lost 5 bases and J 6 bases, leaving 18 bases between the germline ends. The germline gives CDR1 MGHDK, CDR2 SYGVNS. The CDR3 is 15 amino acids. This sample's treatment: approximately 10-day PBMC culture with coronavirus spike peptide pools or control peptides (ViraFEST assay). Cell culture was performed with a few million PBMCs per well in the presence of about 11 IU/ml IL-2 and approximately 10 ug/ml peptide pools. There are a few counts of this clonotype. The antigen remains unidentified.

The sequence was collected from a human donor with COVID-19. The chain is built from TRBV25-1 and TRBJ2-3; a weak D match, TRBD1 (6 bases). The specimen sequenced was cultured CD4+ T cells from blood. The CDR3 reads CASSPRIGGEDTQYF. In nucleotides, the CDR3 is TGTGCCAGCAGTCCCCGGATAGGGGGAGAGGATACGCAGTATTTT.